This T cell receptor beta chain originates from a study of blood T cell repertoires in COVID-19. On the study more broadly: Both acute and convalescent COVID-19 samples were obtained from the United States, Italy and Spain. The analysed material was cDNA or gDNA that came from T cells, B-cell-depleted T cells, or PBMCs.

V lost 5 bases to trimming and J lost 9 bases, with 9 bases between them. The CDR3 runs 12 residues. CDR1 is SGHRS, CDR2 YFSETQ, per germline. Source study methods: Amplified reference gene primers provided the basis for estimating nucleated cell counts. The method was immunoSEQ multiplex PCR; TCRdb's version includes in-frame clones alone and lacks a portion of them. V and J calls and clone size follow that table, whereas D and trimming were derived from the DNA. The sample carries approximately 150,000 clones, over 85% recorded once. The sample consisted of peripheral blood. The chain is built from TRBV5-1 and TRBJ1-6; D is unresolved. The TCR sequence derives from a human donor in a cohort sampled during active COVID-19. The CDR3, as DNA: TGCGCCAGCAGGGCGGATTCTTCACCCCTCCACTTT. Protein: CASRADSSPLHF.